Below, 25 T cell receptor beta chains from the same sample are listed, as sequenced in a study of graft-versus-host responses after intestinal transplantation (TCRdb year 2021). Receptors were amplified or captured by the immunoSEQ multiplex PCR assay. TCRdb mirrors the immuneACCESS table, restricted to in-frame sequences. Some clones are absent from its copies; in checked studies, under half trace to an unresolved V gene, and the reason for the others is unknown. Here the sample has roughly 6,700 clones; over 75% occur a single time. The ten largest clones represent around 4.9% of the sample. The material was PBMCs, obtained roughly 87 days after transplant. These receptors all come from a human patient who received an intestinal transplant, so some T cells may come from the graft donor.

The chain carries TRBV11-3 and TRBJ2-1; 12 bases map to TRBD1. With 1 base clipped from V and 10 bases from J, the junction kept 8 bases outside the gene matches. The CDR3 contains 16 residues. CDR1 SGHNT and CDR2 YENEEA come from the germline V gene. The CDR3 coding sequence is TGTGCCAGCAGCTTAGGGGACAGGGGGCTGGACAGGGAGCAGTTCTTC. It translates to CASSLGDRGLDREQFF.

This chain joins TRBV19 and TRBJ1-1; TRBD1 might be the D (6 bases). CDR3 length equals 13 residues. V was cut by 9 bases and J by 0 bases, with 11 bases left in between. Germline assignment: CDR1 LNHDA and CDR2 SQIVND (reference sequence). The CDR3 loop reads CASTWTVNTEAFF. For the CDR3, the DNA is TGTGCCAGCACATGGACAGTGAACACTGAAGCTTTCTTT.

The CDR3 nucleotides read TGCGCCAGCAGCTGGGACAGCAATCAGCCCCAGCATTTT. It specifies CASSWDSNQPQHF. J is TRBJ1-5 and V is TRBV5-1; a possible D gene is TRBD1 (5 bases). V shed 3 bases and J shed 1 base, with 5 bases lying between them. Germline V gene data show CDR1 as SGHRS and CDR2 as YFSETQ. The CDR3 is 13 residues long.

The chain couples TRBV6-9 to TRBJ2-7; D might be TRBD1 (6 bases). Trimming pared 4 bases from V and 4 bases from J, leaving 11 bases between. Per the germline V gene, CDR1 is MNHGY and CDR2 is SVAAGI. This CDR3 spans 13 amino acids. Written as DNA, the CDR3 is TGTGCCAGCAGTTGGGGCAGGGGTTACGAGCAGTACTTC. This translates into CASSWGRGYEQYF.

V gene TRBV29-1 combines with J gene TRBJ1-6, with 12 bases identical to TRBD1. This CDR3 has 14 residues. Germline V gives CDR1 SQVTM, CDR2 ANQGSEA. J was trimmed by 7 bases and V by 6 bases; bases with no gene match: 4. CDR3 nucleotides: TGCAGCGTCGGGACAGGGGGCCGGAATTCACCCCTCCACTTT. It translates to CSVGTGGRNSPLHF. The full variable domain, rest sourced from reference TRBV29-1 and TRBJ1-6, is SAVISQKPSRDICQRGTSLTIQCQVDSQVTMMFWYRQQPGQSLTLIATANQGSEATYESGFVIDKFPISRPNLTFSTLTVSNMSPEDSSIYLCSVGTGGRNSPLHFGNGTRLTVT.

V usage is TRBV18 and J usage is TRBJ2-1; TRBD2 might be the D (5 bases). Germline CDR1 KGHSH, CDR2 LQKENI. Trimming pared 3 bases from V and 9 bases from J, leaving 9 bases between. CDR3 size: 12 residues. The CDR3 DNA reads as TGTGCCAGCTCACCGGGAGCCGGTGAGCAGTTCTTC. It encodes CASSPGAGEQFF.

This CDR3 reads CASRVQGNTGELFF. The CDR3 DNA sequence: TGTGCCAGCAGGGTACAGGGGAACACCGGGGAGCTGTTTTTT. The chain employs TRBV28 and TRBJ2-2, with TRBD1 as a possible D gene (6 bases). Germline CDR1 reads MDHEN; CDR2 reads SYDVKM. V was trimmed by 6 bases and J by 1 base, leaving 9 bases between them. This CDR3 has 14 amino acids.

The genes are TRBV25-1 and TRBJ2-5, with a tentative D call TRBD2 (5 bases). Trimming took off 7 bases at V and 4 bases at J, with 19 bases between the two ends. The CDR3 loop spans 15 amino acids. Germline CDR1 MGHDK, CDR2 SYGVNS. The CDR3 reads CASTSMDRAGETQYF. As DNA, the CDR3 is TGTGCCAGCACTTCCATGGATAGGGCGGGAGAGACCCAGTACTTC.

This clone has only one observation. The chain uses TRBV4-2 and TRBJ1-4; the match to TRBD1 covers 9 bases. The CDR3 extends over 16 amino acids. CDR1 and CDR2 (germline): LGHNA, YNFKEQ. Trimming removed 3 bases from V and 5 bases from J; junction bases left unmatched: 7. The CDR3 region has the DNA TGTGCCAGCAGCCAGGCACCGGGACAGGGAAATGAAAAACTGTTTTTT. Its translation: CASSQAPGQGNEKLFF.

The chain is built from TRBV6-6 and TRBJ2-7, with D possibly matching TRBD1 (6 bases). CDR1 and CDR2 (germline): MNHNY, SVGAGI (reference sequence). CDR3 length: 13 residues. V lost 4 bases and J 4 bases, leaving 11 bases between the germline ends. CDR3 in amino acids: CASSWGRGYEQYF. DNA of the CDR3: TGTGCCAGCAGTTGGGGCAGGGGTTACGAGCAGTACTTC.

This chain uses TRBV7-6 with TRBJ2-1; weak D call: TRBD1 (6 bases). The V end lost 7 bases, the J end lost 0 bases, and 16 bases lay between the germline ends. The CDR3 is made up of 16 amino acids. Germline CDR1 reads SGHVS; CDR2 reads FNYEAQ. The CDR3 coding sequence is TGTGCCAGCACCTACCCCAGGGGCGGCTCCTACAATGAGCAGTTCTTC. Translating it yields CASTYPRGGSYNEQFF.

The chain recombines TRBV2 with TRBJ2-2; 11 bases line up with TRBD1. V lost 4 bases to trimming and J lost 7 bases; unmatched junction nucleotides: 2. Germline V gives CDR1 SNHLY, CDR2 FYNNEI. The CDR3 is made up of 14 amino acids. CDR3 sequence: CASSGTGGNGELFF. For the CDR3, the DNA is TGTGCCAGCAGTGGGACAGGGGGCAACGGGGAGCTGTTTTTT. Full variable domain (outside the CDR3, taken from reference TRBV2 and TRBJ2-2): EPEVTQTPSHQVTQMGQEVILRCVPISNHLYFYWYRQILGQKVEFLVSFYNNEISEKSEIFDDQFSVERPDGSNFTLKIRSTKLEDSAMYFCASSGTGGNGELFFGEGSRLTVL.

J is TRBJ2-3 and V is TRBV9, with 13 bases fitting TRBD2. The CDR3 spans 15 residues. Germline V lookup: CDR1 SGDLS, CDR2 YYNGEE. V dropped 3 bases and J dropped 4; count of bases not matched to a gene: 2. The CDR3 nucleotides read TGTGCCAGCAGCGGGACTAGCGGGAGATCAGATACGCAGTATTTT. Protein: CASSGTSGRSDTQYF.

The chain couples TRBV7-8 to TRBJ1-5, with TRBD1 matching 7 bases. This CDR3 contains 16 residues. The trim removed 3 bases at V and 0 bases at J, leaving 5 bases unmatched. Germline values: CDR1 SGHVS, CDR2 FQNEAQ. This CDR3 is CASSFLTGRSNQPQHF. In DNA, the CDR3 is TGTGCCAGCAGCTTCCTGACAGGGCGTAGCAATCAGCCCCAGCATTTT.

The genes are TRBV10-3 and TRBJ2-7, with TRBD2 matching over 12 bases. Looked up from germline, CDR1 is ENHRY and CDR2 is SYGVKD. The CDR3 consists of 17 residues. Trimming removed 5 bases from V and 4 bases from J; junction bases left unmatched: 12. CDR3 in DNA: TGTGCCATCAGTATCGGCCTGACTAGCGGGAGAAGTTACGAGCAGTACTTC. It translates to CAISIGLTSGRSYEQYF.

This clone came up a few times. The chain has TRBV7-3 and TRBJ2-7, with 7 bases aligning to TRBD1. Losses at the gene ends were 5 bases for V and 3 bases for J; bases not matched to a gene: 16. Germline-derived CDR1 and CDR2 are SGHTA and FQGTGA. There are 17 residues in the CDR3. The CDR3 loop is CASSPRLDRWNCYEQYV. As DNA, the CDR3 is TGTGCCAGCAGCCCCCGACTGGACAGGTGGAATTGCTACGAGCAGTACGTC.

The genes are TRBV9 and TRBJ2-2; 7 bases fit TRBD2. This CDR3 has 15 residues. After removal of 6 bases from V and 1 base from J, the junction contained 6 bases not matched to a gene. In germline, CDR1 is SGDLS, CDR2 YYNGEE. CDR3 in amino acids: CASTQSSGNTGELFF. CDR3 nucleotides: TGTGCCAGCACCCAATCTAGCGGGAACACCGGGGAGCTGTTTTTT.

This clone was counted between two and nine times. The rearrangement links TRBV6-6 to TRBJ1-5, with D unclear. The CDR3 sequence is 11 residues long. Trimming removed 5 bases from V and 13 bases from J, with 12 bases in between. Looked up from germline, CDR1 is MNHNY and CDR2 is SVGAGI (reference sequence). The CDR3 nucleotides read TGTGCCAGCAGTGGAGGAGGGAGACAGCATTTT. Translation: CASSGGGRQHF.

CDR3 nucleotides: TGCAGCGTTTCTCCGGGACAGGTACATGGCTACACCTTC. Amino acid sequence: CSVSPGQVHGYTF. The chain couples TRBV29-1 to TRBJ1-2; 8 nucleotides match TRBD1. Germline-derived CDR1 and CDR2 are SQVTM and ANQGSEA. This CDR3 contains 13 residues. Trimming took 5 bases from V and 6 from J; bases not matched to a gene: 8.

CDR3 DNA sequence: TGTGCCAGCAGCCCCCGAGGGGGTTCCTACGAGCAGTACTTC. It codes for CASSPRGGSYEQYF. The chain employs TRBV5-6 and TRBJ2-7; D might be TRBD1 (6 bases). The ends were cut back, 4 bases at V and 1 base at J, with 12 bases in the middle. The CDR3 has 14 amino acids. The germline V gene encodes CDR1 SGHDT and CDR2 YYEEEE.

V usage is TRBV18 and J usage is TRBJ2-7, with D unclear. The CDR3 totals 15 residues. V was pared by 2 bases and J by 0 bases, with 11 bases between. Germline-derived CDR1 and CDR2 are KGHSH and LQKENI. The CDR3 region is CASSPGLGASYEQYV. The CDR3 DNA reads TGTGCCAGCTCACCAGGGCTAGGAGCCTCCTACGAGCAGTACGTC.

The CDR3 coding sequence is TGTGCCAGCAGTGCAGCGAACACCGGGGAGCTGTTTTTT. Its protein is CASSAANTGELFF. V is TRBV6-4 and J is TRBJ2-2; D gene ambiguous. The germline V and J ends were trimmed by 4 bases and 0 bases, with 3 bases remaining between them. Germline CDR1 and CDR2: MRHNA and SNTAGT. This CDR3 is 13 amino acids long.

The chain's CDR3 is CASSEGQHQPQHF. DNA of the CDR3: TGTGCCAGCAGTGAGGGGCAGCATCAGCCCCAGCATTTT. V and J are TRBV6-1 and TRBJ1-5; maybe TRBD1 (5 bases). CDR3 length: 13 residues. V lost 3 bases and J lost 5, with 8 bases in between. The germline gives CDR1 MNHNS, CDR2 SASEGT.

The DNA of the CDR3 is TGTGCCAGCAGCTTAAACGCCTTAGAGACCCAGTACTTC. It translates to CASSLNALETQYF. The rearrangement uses TRBV7-3 and TRBJ2-5, with D hard to call. Germline CDR1 SGHTA, CDR2 FQGTGA. Trimming removed 1 base from V and 4 bases from J, with 7 bases in between. The CDR3 totals 13 residues.

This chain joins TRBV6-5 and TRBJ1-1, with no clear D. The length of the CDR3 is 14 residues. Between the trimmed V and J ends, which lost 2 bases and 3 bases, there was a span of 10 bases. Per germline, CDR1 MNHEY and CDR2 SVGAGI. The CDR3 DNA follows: TGTGCCAGCAGTTACAGGGTAGCGGACACTGAAGCTTTCTTT. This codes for CASSYRVADTEAFF.